Listed below are T cell receptor beta chains from one sample, sequenced in a study of neurological immune-mediated disorders. MiXCR was run by TCRdb on the 5' RACE reads, yielding one entry per CDR3 protein. The sample lists about 52,000 distinct CDR3 sequences, 3.8% occurring once. The sequenced sample was PBMCs. These receptors all stem from a man in his 60s with multiple sclerosis. CDR3s include the opening cysteine and the closing phenylalanine or tryptophan. Fields, in order: V gene, J gene, CDR3 protein.

TRBV5-1	TRBJ2-1	CASSAGLAVYNEQFF
TRBV29-1	TRBJ1-1	CSVGEAAEAFF
TRBV25-1	TRBJ1-2	CASRRGQVPDRYGYTF
TRBV20-1	TRBJ2-3	CSDLATNTDTQYF
TRBV21-1	TRBJ2-7	CASSPPGVKEQYF
TRBV5-1	TRBJ1-1	CASSRDSAEAFF
TRBV24-1	TRBJ2-5	CATSDRETQYF
TRBV5-6	TRBJ1-5	CASSSGTPNQPQHF
TRBV5-1	TRBJ1-1	CASRRSGENTEAFF
TRBV5-1	TRBJ1-3	CASSLGPPGQLSGNTIYF
TRBV12-3/TRBV12-4	TRBJ1-2	CASSPGTGPYGYTF
TRBV20-1	TRBJ1-1	CSAFAQGRRAFF
TRBV20-1	TRBJ1-1	CSASDRLLTEAFF
TRBV6-5	TRBJ1-1	CASSYAGTGVPTEAFF
TRBV27	TRBJ1-1	CASSLSVAGNTEAFF
TRBV7-2	TRBJ2-3	CASSLMSLAGGNTDTQYF
TRBV6-4	TRBJ2-1	CASSDPRTSGEQFF
TRBV5-5	TRBJ2-7	CASSSTRSESYEQYF
TRBV7-9	TRBJ2-7	CASTPFGGDSYEQYF
TRBV10-2	TRBJ2-7	CASSEQGTGYEQYF
TRBV20-1	TRBJ2-7	CSAAMTAGYEQYF
TRBV7-2	TRBJ2-1	CASSQSSTIKYNEQFF
TRBV20-1	TRBJ1-5	CSARVGNQLQHF
TRBV20-1	TRBJ2-1	CSATPGQSYNEQFF
TRBV12-3/TRBV12-4	TRBJ1-1	CASSSQGGLTEAFF
TRBV20-1	TRBJ1-3	CSAKVTRLSGNTIYF
TRBV6-5	TRBJ2-2	CASSRGQVNTGELFF
TRBV6-2/TRBV6-3	TRBJ2-7	CASSAGTPNEQYF
TRBV29-1	TRBJ2-7	CSVENEASGSYEQYF
TRBV5-1	TRBJ2-3	CASSLAVAGDSSSTDTQYF
TRBV20-1	TRBJ2-2	CSAKTDNTGELFF
TRBV7-2	TRBJ2-1	CASSLRDRGNEQFF
TRBV9	TRBJ2-1	CASSVVSGGGHEQFF
TRBV13	TRBJ2-3	CASSLRALGTDTQYF
TRBV10-2	TRBJ2-6	CASSEFGGSGANVLTF
TRBV18	TRBJ1-3	CASSDWDVGNTIYF
TRBV12-3/TRBV12-4	TRBJ2-2	CASRGGPPLELFF
TRBV4-2	TRBJ2-2	CASSQGLVGGLAGELFF
TRBV10-1	TRBJ2-3	CASSEQGGDTQYF
TRBV29-1	TRBJ2-7	CSVEFGSGSSEQYF
TRBV7-2	TRBJ2-1	CASSLAGGGKGEQFF
TRBV11-2	TRBJ1-1	CASSLVGQGVWRNTEAFF
TRBV5-5	TRBJ2-2	CASSASGGAGTGELFF
TRBV19	TRBJ1-1	CASSSWGSTEAFF
TRBV12-3/TRBV12-4	TRBJ1-4	CASSANTATNEKLFF
TRBV27	TRBJ1-2	CASSPRTGGYGYTF
TRBV7-9	TRBJ2-5	CASSFTALRQGQETQYF